One and the same sample provided the 26 T cell receptor beta chains below, sequenced in a study of T-cell memory formation after mild COVID-19 (dated by TCRdb to the early 2020s). The method was 5' RACE. Data came from an Illumina NovaSeq 6000. TCRdb trimmed the raw reads at Q25, called clones with MiXCR and kept productive beta chains. Each CDR3 protein gets just one entry, which takes the most common genes and DNA from the rows behind it. The sample table records about 240,000 distinct CDR3 sequences; roughly a tenth of these occur just once. Roughly 21% of the sample belongs to the ten largest clones. Sequenced: PBMCs or a T cell subset sorted from them (not recorded which). The receptors were sampled from a man younger than 35 who had mild COVID-19 (a few samples of this study predate the infection). The sample titles of this study are shuffled in the database, so cell type and time point are left out; the donor was told from shared clones.

This sequence joins TRBV12-3 or TRBV12-4 and TRBJ1-2; D is possibly TRBD1 (5 bases). Trimming removed 5 bases at V and 7 bases at J, with 14 bases between. The CDR3 runs 13 residues. CDR3 sequence (DNA): TGTGCCAGCAGTGGGGGAGGGCCTGGTGGCTACACCTTC. It is translated as CASSGGGPGGYTF.

The sample holds a few counts of this clonotype. The chain is built from TRBV4-3 and TRBJ2-5; D perhaps matches TRBD1 (6 bases). This CDR3 spans 14 amino acids. The V gene's germline CDR1 is LGHNA and CDR2 YSLEER. V gave up 3 bases and J gave up 3 bases, with 11 bases separating them. CDR3 bases: TGCGCCAGCAGCCAGGGGCAGGGGAAAGAGACCCAGTACTTC. Protein product: CASSQGQGKETQYF.

This clonotype was counted many times. V usage is TRBV6-5 and J usage is TRBJ2-3, with 12 bases lining up with TRBD2. Germline values: CDR1 MNHEY, CDR2 SVGAGI. The CDR3 contains 16 residues. V dropped 5 bases and J dropped 4; count of bases not matched to a gene: 7. CDR3 sequence reads: CASSLLAGGRADTQYF. CDR3 nucleotides: TGTGCCAGCAGTCTCCTAGCGGGGGGGCGCGCAGATACGCAGTATTTT.

The chain has TRBV20-1 and TRBJ2-3, with D possibly matching TRBD1 (5 bases). CDR3 length: 12 amino acids. The germline CDR1 and CDR2 sequences are DFQATT and SNEGSKA (reference sequence). With 4 bases removed from V and 2 bases from J, the gap between germline ends came to 7 bases. CDR3 loop: CSAKTATDTQYF. CDR3 nucleotides: TGCAGTGCTAAGACAGCCACAGATACGCAGTATTTT.

The rearrangement uses TRBV6-2 or TRBV6-3 and TRBJ1-2; the D gene is possibly TRBD1 (5 bases). Trimming left V 0 bases short and J 4 bases short, with 12 bases between. Germline V gene lookup returns CDR1 MNHEY and CDR2 SVGEGT. The CDR3 covers 15 residues. DNA for the CDR3: TGTGCCAGCAGTTACTCGTTGGGGACCGTCTATGGCTACACCTTC. Amino acid sequence: CASSYSLGTVYGYTF.

This clonotype came up many times. V is TRBV6-5 and J is TRBJ1-1; no clear D. The V end lost 2 bases, the J end lost 8 bases, and 15 bases lay between the germline ends. This CDR3 contains 14 residues. The germline V gene has CDR1 MNHEY and CDR2 SVGAGI. For the CDR3, the DNA is TGTGCCAGCAGTTACGTCTTTCAGTCACAGGAAGCTTTCTTT. The encoded protein is CASSYVFQSQEAFF.

This clonotype has a handful of counts. This sequence joins TRBV12-3 or TRBV12-4 and TRBJ2-3; 9 bases are a match to TRBD2. V lost 2 bases, J lost 4 bases, and 7 bases stayed unmatched. CDR3 length equals 16 residues. CDR3 in DNA: TGTGCCAGCAGTTTATCGGCGGGGGGGAGGTCAGATACGCAGTATTTT. This translates into CASSLSAGGRSDTQYF.

This clonotype was recorded a few times. This rearrangement joins TRBV7-2 to TRBJ2-2; D is unresolved. The length of the CDR3 is 13 residues. Trimming removed 5 bases at V and 7 bases at J, with 11 bases between. Germline-derived CDR1 and CDR2 are SGHTA and FQGNSA. This chain's CDR3 is CASSPLVGGELFF. The CDR3 nucleotides read TGTGCCAGCAGCCCCTTAGTCGGCGGGGAGCTGTTTTTT.

The V call is TRBV5-1, the J call TRBJ1-2, with a weak D call TRBD1 (6 bases). The germline gives CDR1 SGHRS, CDR2 YFSETQ. The CDR3 extends over 16 amino acids. V was clipped by 0 bases and J by 7 bases, with 19 bases between them. The DNA of the CDR3 is TGCGCCAGCAGCTTGGACAGGGAGCCCGGGCTATCTGGCTACACCTTC. Protein sequence: CASSLDREPGLSGYTF.

This clonotype was observed at least ten times. The chain uses TRBV12-3 or TRBV12-4 and TRBJ1-6; 9 bases match TRBD1. The CDR3 is 15 amino acids. V trimming: 7 bases; J trimming: 7 bases; junction bases outside the gene matches: 8. The CDR3 is CASNAGQGNNSPLHF. The CDR3 DNA sequence: TGTGCCAGCAACGCGGGACAGGGAAACAATTCACCCCTCCACTTT.

The chain joins TRBV18 to TRBJ1-3, with 7 bases lining up with TRBD1. The CDR3 has 15 residues. Germline CDR1 KGHSH, CDR2 LQKENI. The trim removed 1 base at V and 4 bases at J, leaving 4 bases unmatched. As DNA, the CDR3 is TGTGCCAGCTCACCACGACAGGGTGCGGGAAACACCATATATTTT. The encoded protein is CASSPRQGAGNTIYF.

In regard to this clonotype: An end of the junction differs from the germline gene, which may be a read error. The chain links TRBV5-4 to TRBJ2-6; possibly TRBD2 for D (6 bases). Germline loops: CDR1 SGHNT, CDR2 YYREEE (reference sequence). The length of the CDR3 is 17 residues. CDR3 nucleotide sequence: TGTGCCAGCAGGTTGGGCGGGACGATCTCTGGGGCCAACGTCCTGACTTTC. As protein: CASRLGGTISGANVLTF.

The CDR3 coding sequence is TGCAGTGTCGCGGCCCACACTGAAGCTTTCTTT. This encodes CSVAAHTEAFF. The chain uses TRBV20-1 and TRBJ1-1; D not certain. Deletions cut 7 bases from V and 3 bases from J, with 9 bases between. The germline gives CDR1 DFQATT, CDR2 SNEGSKA (reference sequence). The CDR3 extends over 11 amino acids.

This clonotype was counted at least ten times. This chain joins TRBV7-2 and TRBJ2-4; 9 nucleotides agree with TRBD1. CDR3 length: 13 amino acids. Germline V gene lookup returns CDR1 SGHTA and CDR2 FQGNSA. V was pared by 1 base and J by 8 bases, with 0 bases of the junction left unmatched. CDR3 sequence (DNA): TGTGCCAGCAGCTTAGGGACAGGGGACATTCAGTACTTC. Protein sequence: CASSLGTGDIQYF.

This clonotype was observed many times. The rearrangement uses TRBV7-9 and TRBJ2-7; D uncertain. CDR1 SEHNR and CDR2 FQNEAQ come from the germline V gene (reference sequence). V was clipped by 1 base and J by 3 bases, with 7 bases between them. The CDR3 totals 13 residues. This CDR3 reads CASSLGEIYEQYV. The CDR3 region has the DNA TGTGCCAGCAGCTTAGGAGAAATCTACGAGCAGTACGTC.

This clonotype has just a few counts. The rearrangement joins TRBV7-2 to TRBJ2-3; 11 bases map to TRBD2. Germline V gives CDR1 SGHTA, CDR2 FQGNSA. This CDR3 comprises 17 residues. V lost 3 bases, J lost 3 bases, and 8 bases stayed unmatched. The CDR3 DNA is TGTGCCAGCAGCTTGGCCCTAGCGGGGGGTTTAACAGATACGCAGTATTTT. This encodes CASSLALAGGLTDTQYF.

This clonotype was counted at least ten times. The chain links TRBV12-3 or TRBV12-4 to TRBJ2-1; 8 bases line up with TRBD2. The CDR3 consists of 15 residues. The V gene end was trimmed by 6 bases and the J gene end by 4 bases; junction bases not matched to a gene: 8. CDR3 sequence (DNA): TGTGCCAGCAGCCTCGGGAGGGGGGGTTACAATGAGCAGTTCTTC. Amino acid sequence: CASSLGRGGYNEQFF.

The chain's CDR3 is CASSPGSSGGGTDTQYF. DNA for the CDR3: TGTGCCAGCAGCCCAGGGTCTAGCGGGGGGGGCACAGATACGCAGTATTTT. The chain joins TRBV11-2 to TRBJ2-3, with TRBD2 identical over 12 bases. The J segment lost 1 base and the V segment lost 5 bases, leaving 7 bases of the junction unmatched. Germline V gene lookup returns CDR1 SGHAT and CDR2 FQNNGV. This CDR3 region has 17 residues.

V is TRBV5-6 and J is TRBJ1-1; D gene ambiguous. This CDR3 has 15 amino acids. The germline V gene has CDR1 SGHDT and CDR2 YYEEEE. Trimming stripped 0 bases from V and 0 bases from J, with 9 bases between. CDR3 loop: CASSLDWQMNTEAFF. CDR3 coding DNA: TGTGCCAGCAGCTTGGATTGGCAGATGAACACTGAAGCTTTCTTT.

The CDR3 nucleotides are TGTGCTAGTGGTTTGGTAAATGAGCAGTTCTTC. Amino acids: CASGLVNEQFF. J is TRBJ2-1 and V is TRBV12-5; no firm D call. Trimming cost V 0 bases and J 7 bases, with 1 base left between them. The CDR3 is made up of 11 amino acids. Germline V lookup: CDR1 LGHNT, CDR2 FRNRAP.

This clonotype was counted only a few times. This sequence joins TRBV6-7 and TRBJ2-3, with D tentatively TRBD2 (5 bases). TRBV6-7 is an ORF; its function is uncertain. V lost 6 bases and J lost 0, with 16 bases in between. The CDR3 spans 16 residues. Written as DNA, the CDR3 is TGTGCCAGCAGCTATAGGACTCCGAGGAGCACAGATACGCAGTATTTT. Translation gives CASSYRTPRSTDTQYF.

The V call is TRBV7-2, the J call TRBJ2-2; D not certain. The V gene's germline CDR1 is SGHTA and CDR2 FQGNSA. The ends were cut back, 0 bases at V and 4 bases at J, with 9 bases in the middle. This CDR3 has 15 amino acids. CDR3 sequence reads: CASSLANSITGELFF. CDR3 DNA: TGTGCCAGCAGCTTAGCTAACAGTATCACCGGGGAGCTGTTTTTT.

This sequence joins TRBV24-1 and TRBJ1-1, with 7 bases lining up with TRBD1. Unmatched junction bases numbered 6, after V lost 4 bases and J lost 11 bases. There are 12 residues in the CDR3. Germline assignment: CDR1 KGHDR and CDR2 SFDVKD. CDR3 nucleotides: TGTGCCACCAGTGAGCGGGGACAGAGGGCTTTCTTT. It specifies CATSERGQRAFF.

The table lists this clonotype with a few counts. The chain employs TRBV7-9 and TRBJ1-2, with TRBD1 as a possible D gene (5 bases). V was pared by 4 bases and J by 4 bases, with 10 bases between. This CDR3 has 13 residues. Germline values: CDR1 SEHNR, CDR2 FQNEAQ (reference sequence). The CDR3 protein is CASSYRRGYGYTF. CDR3 in DNA: TGTGCCAGCAGCTACCGGAGGGGCTATGGCTACACCTTC.

The gene calls are TRBV3-1 and TRBJ2-3, with D perhaps matching TRBD1 or TRBD2 (5 bases each). Germline V gives CDR1 LGHDT, CDR2 YNNKEL (reference sequence). The V gene lost 7 bases and the J gene lost 0 bases, with 14 bases spanning the gap. The CDR3 consists of 15 residues. The CDR3 region has the DNA TGTGCCAGCACCAACCGGGGCGGCAGCACAGATACGCAGTATTTT. Residues: CASTNRGGSTDTQYF.

The chain combines TRBV12-3 or TRBV12-4 with TRBJ1-2; the D gene is possibly TRBD1 (5 bases). This CDR3 spans 13 amino acids. Trimming stripped 4 bases from V and 6 bases from J, with 12 bases between. CDR3 DNA: TGTGCCAGCAGTTCAACCGGGACGAATGGCTACACCTTC. It is translated as CASSSTGTNGYTF.